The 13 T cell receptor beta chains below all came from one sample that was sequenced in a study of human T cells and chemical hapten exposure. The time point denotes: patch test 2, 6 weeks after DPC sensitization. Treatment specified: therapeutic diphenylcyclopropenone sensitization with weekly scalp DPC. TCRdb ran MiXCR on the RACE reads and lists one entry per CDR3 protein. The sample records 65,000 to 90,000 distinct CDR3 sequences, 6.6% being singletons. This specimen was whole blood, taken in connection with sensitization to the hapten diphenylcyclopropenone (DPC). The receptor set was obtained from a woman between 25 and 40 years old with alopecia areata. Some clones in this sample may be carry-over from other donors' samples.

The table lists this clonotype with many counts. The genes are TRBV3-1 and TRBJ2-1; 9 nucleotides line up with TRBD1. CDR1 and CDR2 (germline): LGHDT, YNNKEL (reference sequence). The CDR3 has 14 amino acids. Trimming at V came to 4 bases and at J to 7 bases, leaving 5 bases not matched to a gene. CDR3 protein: CASSRMTGGNEQFF. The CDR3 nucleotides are TGTGCCAGCAGCCGGATGACAGGGGGGAATGAGCAGTTCTTC.

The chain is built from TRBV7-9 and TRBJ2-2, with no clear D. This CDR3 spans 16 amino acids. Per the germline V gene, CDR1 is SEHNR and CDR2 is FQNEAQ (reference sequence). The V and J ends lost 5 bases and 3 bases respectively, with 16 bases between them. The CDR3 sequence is CASSLSPALYTGELFF. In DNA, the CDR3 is TGTGCCAGCAGCCTAAGCCCAGCCCTTTACACCGGGGAGCTGTTTTTT.

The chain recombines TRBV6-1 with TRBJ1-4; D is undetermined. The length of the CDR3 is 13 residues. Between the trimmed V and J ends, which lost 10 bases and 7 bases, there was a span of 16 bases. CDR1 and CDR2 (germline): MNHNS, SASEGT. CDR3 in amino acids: CATTLGIGEKLFF. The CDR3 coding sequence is TGTGCCACCACCCTTGGGATTGGTGAAAAACTGTTTTTT.

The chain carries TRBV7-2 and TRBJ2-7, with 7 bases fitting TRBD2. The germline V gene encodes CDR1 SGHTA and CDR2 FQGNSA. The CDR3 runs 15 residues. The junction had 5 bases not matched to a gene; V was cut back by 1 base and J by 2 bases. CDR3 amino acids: CASSLVAGVTYEQYF. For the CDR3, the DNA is TGTGCCAGCAGCTTAGTGGCGGGGGTTACCTACGAGCAGTACTTC.

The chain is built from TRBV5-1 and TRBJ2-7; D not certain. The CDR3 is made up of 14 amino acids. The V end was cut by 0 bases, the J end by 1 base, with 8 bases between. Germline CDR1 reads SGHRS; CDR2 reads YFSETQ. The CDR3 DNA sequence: TGCGCCAGCAGCTTGGACGCCCTGTCCTACGAGCAGTACTTC. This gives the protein CASSLDALSYEQYF. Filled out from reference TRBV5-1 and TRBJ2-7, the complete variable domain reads KAGVTQTPRYLIKTRGQQVTLSCSPISGHRSVSWYQQTPGQGLQFLFEYFSETQRNKGNFPGRFSGRQFSNSRSEMNVSTLELGDSALYLCASSLDALSYEQYFGPGTRLTVT.

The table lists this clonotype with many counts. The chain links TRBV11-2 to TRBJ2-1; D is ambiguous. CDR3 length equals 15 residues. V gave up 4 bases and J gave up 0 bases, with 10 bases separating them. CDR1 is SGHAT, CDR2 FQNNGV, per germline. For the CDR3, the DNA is TGTGCCAGCAGCTCTTGGGCGACCTCCTACAATGAGCAGTTCTTC. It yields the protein CASSSWATSYNEQFF.

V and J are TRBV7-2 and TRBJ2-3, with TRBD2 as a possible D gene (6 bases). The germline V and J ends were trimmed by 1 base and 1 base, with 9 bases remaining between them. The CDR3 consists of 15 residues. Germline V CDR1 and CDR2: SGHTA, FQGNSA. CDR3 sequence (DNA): TGTGCCAGCAGCTTAGTGGCGGGGCGCACAGATACGCAGTATTTT. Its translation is CASSLVAGRTDTQYF.

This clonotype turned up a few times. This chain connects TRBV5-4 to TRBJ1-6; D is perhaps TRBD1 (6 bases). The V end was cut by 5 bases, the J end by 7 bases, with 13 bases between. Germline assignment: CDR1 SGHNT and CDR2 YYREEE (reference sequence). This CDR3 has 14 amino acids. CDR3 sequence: CASRANTGNSPLHF. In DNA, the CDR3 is TGTGCCAGCAGAGCTAATACAGGGAATTCACCCCTCCACTTT.

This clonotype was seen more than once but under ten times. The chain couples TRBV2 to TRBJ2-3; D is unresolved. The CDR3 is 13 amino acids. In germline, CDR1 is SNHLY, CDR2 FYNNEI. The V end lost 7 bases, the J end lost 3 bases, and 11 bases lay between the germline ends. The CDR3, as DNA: TGTGCCAGCACAGGTTCGGATACAGATACGCAGTATTTT. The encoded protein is CASTGSDTDTQYF.

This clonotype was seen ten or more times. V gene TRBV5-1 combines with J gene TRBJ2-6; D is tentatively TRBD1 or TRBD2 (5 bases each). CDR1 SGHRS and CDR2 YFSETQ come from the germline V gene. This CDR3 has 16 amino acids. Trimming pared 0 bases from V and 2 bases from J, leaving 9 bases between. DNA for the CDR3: TGCGCCAGCAGCTTGGTTGGGGACGCTGGGGCCAACGTCCTGACTTTC. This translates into CASSLVGDAGANVLTF.

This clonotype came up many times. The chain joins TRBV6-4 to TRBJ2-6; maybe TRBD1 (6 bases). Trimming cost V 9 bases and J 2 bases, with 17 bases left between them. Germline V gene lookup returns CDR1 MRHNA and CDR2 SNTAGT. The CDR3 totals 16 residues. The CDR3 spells CARIPVGAAGANVLTF. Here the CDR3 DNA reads TGTGCCAGGATCCCGGTGGGGGCAGCTGGGGCCAACGTCCTGACTTTC.

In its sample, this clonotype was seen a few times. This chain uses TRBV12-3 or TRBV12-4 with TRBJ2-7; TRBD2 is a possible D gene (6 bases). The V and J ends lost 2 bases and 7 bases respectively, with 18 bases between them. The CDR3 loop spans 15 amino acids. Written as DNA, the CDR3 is TGTGCCAGCAGTTTATCGGCCCTCGGGGCGGGGGAGCAGTACTTC. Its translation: CASSLSALGAGEQYF.

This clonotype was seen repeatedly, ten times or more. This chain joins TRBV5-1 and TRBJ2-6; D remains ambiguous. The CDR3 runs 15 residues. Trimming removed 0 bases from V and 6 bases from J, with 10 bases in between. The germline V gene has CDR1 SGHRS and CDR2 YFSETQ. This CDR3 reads CASSLGSLLANVLTF. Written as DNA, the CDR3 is TGCGCCAGCAGCTTGGGTTCTCTCCTGGCCAACGTCCTGACTTTC. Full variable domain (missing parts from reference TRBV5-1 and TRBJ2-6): KAGVTQTPRYLIKTRGQQVTLSCSPISGHRSVSWYQQTPGQGLQFLFEYFSETQRNKGNFPGRFSGRQFSNSRSEMNVSTLELGDSALYLCASSLGSLLANVLTFGAGSRLTVL.